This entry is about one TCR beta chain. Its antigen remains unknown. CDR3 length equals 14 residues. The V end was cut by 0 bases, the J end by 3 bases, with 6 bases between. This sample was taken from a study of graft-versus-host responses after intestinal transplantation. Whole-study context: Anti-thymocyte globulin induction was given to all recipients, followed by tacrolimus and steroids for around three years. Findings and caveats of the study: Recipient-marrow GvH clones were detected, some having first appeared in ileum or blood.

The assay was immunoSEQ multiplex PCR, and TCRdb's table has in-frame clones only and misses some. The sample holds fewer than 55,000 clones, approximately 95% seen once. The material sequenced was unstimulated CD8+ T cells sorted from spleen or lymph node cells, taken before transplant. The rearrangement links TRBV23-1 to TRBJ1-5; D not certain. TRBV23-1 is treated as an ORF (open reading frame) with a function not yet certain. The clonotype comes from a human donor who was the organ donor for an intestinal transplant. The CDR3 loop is CASSQSIVNQPQHF. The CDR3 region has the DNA TGCGCCAGCAGTCAATCGATCGTCAATCAGCCCCAGCATTTT.